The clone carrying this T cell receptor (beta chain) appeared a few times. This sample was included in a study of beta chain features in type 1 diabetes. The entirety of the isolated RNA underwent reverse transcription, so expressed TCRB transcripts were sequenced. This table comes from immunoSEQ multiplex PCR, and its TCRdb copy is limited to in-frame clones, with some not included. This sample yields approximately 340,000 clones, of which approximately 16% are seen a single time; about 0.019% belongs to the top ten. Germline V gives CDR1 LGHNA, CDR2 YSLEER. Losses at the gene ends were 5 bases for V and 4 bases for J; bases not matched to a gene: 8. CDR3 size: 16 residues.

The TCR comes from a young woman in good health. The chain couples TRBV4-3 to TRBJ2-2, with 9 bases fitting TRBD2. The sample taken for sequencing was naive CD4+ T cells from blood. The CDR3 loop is CASSGRSGSITGELFF. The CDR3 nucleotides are TGCGCCAGCAGCGGGCGTAGCGGGAGTATCACCGGGGAGCTGTTTTTT.